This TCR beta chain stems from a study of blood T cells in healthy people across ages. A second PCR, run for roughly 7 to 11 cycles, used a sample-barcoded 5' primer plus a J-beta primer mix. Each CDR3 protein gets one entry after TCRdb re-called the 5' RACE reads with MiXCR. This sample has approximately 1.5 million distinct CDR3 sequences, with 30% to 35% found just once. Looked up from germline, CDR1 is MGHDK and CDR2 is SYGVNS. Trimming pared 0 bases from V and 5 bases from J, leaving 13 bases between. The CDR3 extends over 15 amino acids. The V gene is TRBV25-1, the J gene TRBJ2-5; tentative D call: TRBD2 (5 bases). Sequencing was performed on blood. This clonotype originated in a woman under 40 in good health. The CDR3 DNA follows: TGTGCCAGCAGTGAATATCCGGCGGAGCGGGAGACCCAGTACTTC. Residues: CASSEYPAERETQYF.